Each of the 20 T cell receptor beta chains below was sequenced from the same sample in a study of T cell responses to AZD1222 COVID-19 vaccine. Sequencing used immunoSEQ multiplex PCR; TCRdb keeps in-frame clones, though not all of them. In the table there are roughly 150,000 clones, around 89% of which are singletons. The sample here was peripheral blood, taken on day 0 of AZD1222 vaccination. The origin of the receptors is an adult in good health.

The V call is TRBV6-5, the J call TRBJ1-1, with TRBD1 matching 7 bases. This CDR3 comprises 14 residues. J gave up 2 bases and V 6 bases, and 6 bases lay outside the gene matches. Germline-derived CDR1 and CDR2 are MNHEY and SVGAGI. CDR3 protein: CASRPGTANTEAFF. The CDR3 DNA is TGTGCCAGCAGACCTGGGACAGCTAACACTGAAGCTTTCTTT.

The chain is built from TRBV15 and TRBJ2-4, with a tentative D call TRBD1 (7 bases). Germline V gene lookup returns CDR1 LNHNV and CDR2 YYDKDF (reference sequence). V lost 0 bases, J lost 6 bases, and 12 bases lay in between. The CDR3 totals 15 residues. The chain's CDR3 is CATSRDAGQINIQYF. CDR3 in DNA: TGTGCCACCAGCAGAGATGCGGGACAGATAAACATTCAGTACTTC.

The rearrangement uses TRBV6-5 and TRBJ2-5, with 8 bases that match TRBD1. Germline assignment: CDR1 MNHEY and CDR2 SVGAGI. V dropped 6 bases and J dropped 5; count of bases not matched to a gene: 11. The CDR3 consists of 15 residues. The DNA of the CDR3 is TGTGCCAGCAGCCTCGGGGGACAGGTTCGTGAGACCCAGTACTTC. This gives the protein CASSLGGQVRETQYF.

The V and J genes are TRBV21-1 and TRBJ1-2. TRBV21-1 is a known pseudogene. This CDR3 is 14 amino acids long. The CDR3 DNA sequence: TGTGCCAGCAGCTCCGCCGGGCGCCCCCATGGCTACACCTTC. This codes for CASSSAGRPHGYTF.

J is TRBJ1-3 and V is TRBV6-4, with D possibly TRBD1 on 5 matching bases. Looked up from germline, CDR1 is MRHNA and CDR2 is SNTAGT. The length of the CDR3 is 16 residues. The V end lost 6 bases, the J end lost 0 bases, and 15 bases lay between the germline ends. The CDR3, as DNA: TGTGCCAGCAGCGAATCGGAGGGGACCTCTGGAAACACCATATATTTT. Its translation: CASSESEGTSGNTIYF.

This CDR3 is CAWSGPREWEKLFF. The DNA of the CDR3 is TGTGCCTGGAGTGGACCCAGGGAGTGGGAAAAACTGTTTTTT. V and J are TRBV30 and TRBJ1-4; D might be TRBD1 (5 bases). Germline CDR1 GTSNPN, CDR2 SVGIG (reference sequence). The CDR3 contains 14 residues. V was pared by 1 base and J by 8 bases, with 14 bases between.

V is TRBV7-8 and J is TRBJ1-2, with TRBD1 identical over 7 bases. CDR1 and CDR2 (germline): SGHVS, FQNEAQ. This CDR3 contains 16 residues. Trimming at V came to 5 bases and at J to 5 bases, leaving 14 bases not matched to a gene. The CDR3, as DNA: TGTGCCAGCAGCCCGCAGGGACAGAGTCGGGGGTATGGCTACACCTTC. Residues: CASSPQGQSRGYGYTF.

This clone was seen a single time. V gene TRBV5-4 combines with J gene TRBJ1-1, with 9 bases lining up with TRBD1. V lost 3 bases, J lost 2 bases, and 8 bases stayed unmatched. The CDR3 is 16 residues long. Per germline, CDR1 SGHNT and CDR2 YYREEE (reference sequence). CDR3 DNA: TGTGCCAGCAGCTACGGACAGGGGCACCGAAACACTGAAGCTTTCTTT. Translation gives CASSYGQGHRNTEAFF.

V and J are TRBV12-3 or TRBV12-4 and TRBJ2-7; weak D call: TRBD1 (5 bases). This CDR3 region has 12 residues. V was pared by 4 bases and J by 5 bases, with 9 bases between. This CDR3 is CASSSTDNEQYF. DNA for the CDR3: TGTGCCAGCAGTTCGACAGATAACGAGCAGTACTTC.

V gene TRBV11-2 combines with J gene TRBJ2-5; D is ambiguous. Trimming stripped 5 bases from V and 0 bases from J, with 7 bases between. Looked up from germline, CDR1 is SGHAT and CDR2 is FQNNGV. The CDR3 has 13 residues. The CDR3 here is CASSRDYQETQYF. CDR3 sequence (DNA): TGTGCCAGCAGCAGAGACTACCAAGAGACCCAGTACTTC.

The chain joins TRBV28 to TRBJ1-1; tentatively, D is TRBD1 (5 bases). The CDR3 spans 16 residues. V lost 5 bases, J lost 1 base, and 17 bases lay in between. Germline lookup yields CDR1 MDHEN and CDR2 SYDVKM. CDR3 nucleotide sequence: TGTGCCAGCAGTCCCTCTCTGAGAGGGGAGAACACTGAAGCTTTCTTT. Translating gives CASSPSLRGENTEAFF. The complete variable domain, with remaining parts taken from reference TRBV28 and TRBJ1-1, reads DVKVTQSSRYLVKRTGEKVFLECVQDMDHENMFWYRQDPGLGLRLIYFSYDVKMKEKGDIPEGYSVSREKKERFSLILESASTNQTSMYLCASSPSLRGENTEAFFGQGTRLTVV.

CDR3 DNA sequence: TGTGCCACCAGTGATCCGGGGACAGGGAAGAATCAGCCCCAGCATTTT. Its protein is CATSDPGTGKNQPQHF. The chain is built from TRBV24-1 and TRBJ1-5, with 9 nucleotides matching TRBD1. The CDR3 is 16 residues long. Trimming took 3 bases from V and 4 from J; bases not matched to a gene: 6. Germline CDR1 and CDR2: KGHDR and SFDVKD.

The V and J genes are TRBV24-1 and TRBJ2-1, with 7 positions matching TRBD2. This CDR3 comprises 17 residues. The trim removed 0 bases at V and 8 bases at J, leaving 12 bases unmatched. Germline assignment: CDR1 KGHDR and CDR2 SFDVKD. Here the CDR3 reads CATSDLKAAGAADEQFF. The CDR3 coding sequence is TGTGCCACCAGTGATTTGAAAGCGGCGGGAGCTGCGGATGAGCAGTTCTTC.

V and J are TRBV7-2 and TRBJ2-6; D remains unclear. Germline assignment: CDR1 SGHTA and CDR2 FQGNSA. Trimming shortened V by 1 base and J by 0 bases, and 10 bases separated the two germline ends. This CDR3 has 17 residues. CDR3: CASSLDGPASGANVLTF. CDR3 DNA sequence: TGTGCCAGCAGCTTAGACGGCCCGGCCTCTGGGGCCAACGTCCTGACTTTC.

This clone came up once. Here the CDR3 reads CASSPGGEGIQYF. The CDR3 bases are TGTGCCAGCTCACCAGGGGGCGAAGGCATTCAGTACTTC. The V call is TRBV18, the J call TRBJ2-4; perhaps TRBD1 as D (6 bases). Germline CDR1 reads KGHSH; CDR2 reads LQKENI. The CDR3 has 13 residues. The V and J ends lost 2 bases and 9 bases respectively, with 11 bases between them. Drawing the rest from reference TRBV18 and TRBJ2-4, the complete variable domain is NAGVMQNPRHLVRRRGQEARLRCSPMKGHSHVYWYRQLPEEGLKFMVYLQKENIIDESGMPKERFSAEFPKEGPSILRIQQVVRGDSAAYFCASSPGGEGIQYFGAGTRLSVL.

The J gene is TRBJ2-5, the V gene TRBV20-1, with D unclear. Per the germline V gene, CDR1 is DFQATT and CDR2 is SNEGSKA (reference sequence). The V gene lost 6 bases and the J gene lost 7 bases, with 9 bases spanning the gap. This CDR3 spans 10 amino acids. CDR3 in DNA: TGCAGTGCCCCGTTTGGGACCCAGTACTTC. Protein: CSAPFGTQYF.

This clone was counted a few times. The chain links TRBV5-4 to TRBJ1-2; a weak D match, TRBD1 (6 bases). V lost 6 bases to trimming and J lost 3 bases, with 12 bases between them. Germline CDR1 is SGHNT and CDR2 is YYREEE (reference sequence). The CDR3 contains 13 residues. CDR3 DNA: TGTGCCAGCACTATAGGGGGATACTATGGCTACACCTTC. Translated: CASTIGGYYGYTF.

This rearrangement joins TRBV12-3 or TRBV12-4 to TRBJ1-2, with 7 bases lining up with TRBD1. With V trimmed by 6 bases and J by 5 bases, 6 bases remained unmatched. The CDR3 covers 13 residues. CDR3 bases: TGTGCCAGCAGAGCTCAGGGGGATTATGGCTACACCTTC. It is translated as CASRAQGDYGYTF.

The chain has TRBV7-6 and TRBJ2-7; TRBD1 matches at 11 bases. This CDR3 spans 17 amino acids. The V gene's germline CDR1 is SGHVS and CDR2 FNYEAQ. With 0 bases clipped from V and 3 bases from J, the junction kept 7 bases outside the gene matches. This CDR3 is CASSLAIGQGAIYEQYF. As DNA, the CDR3 is TGTGCCAGCAGCTTAGCGATAGGACAGGGGGCTATCTACGAGCAGTACTTC.

V usage is TRBV3-1 (or the pseudogene TRBV3-2) and J usage is TRBJ1-6; D call uncertain. CDR1 is LGHDT, CDR2 YNNKEL, per germline (reference sequence). This CDR3 spans 16 amino acids. The V end was cut by 4 bases, the J end by 6 bases, with 16 bases between. This CDR3 reads CASSPTASVGNSPLHF. The CDR3 DNA reads as TGTGCCAGCAGCCCCACTGCCAGCGTCGGTAATTCACCCCTCCACTTT.